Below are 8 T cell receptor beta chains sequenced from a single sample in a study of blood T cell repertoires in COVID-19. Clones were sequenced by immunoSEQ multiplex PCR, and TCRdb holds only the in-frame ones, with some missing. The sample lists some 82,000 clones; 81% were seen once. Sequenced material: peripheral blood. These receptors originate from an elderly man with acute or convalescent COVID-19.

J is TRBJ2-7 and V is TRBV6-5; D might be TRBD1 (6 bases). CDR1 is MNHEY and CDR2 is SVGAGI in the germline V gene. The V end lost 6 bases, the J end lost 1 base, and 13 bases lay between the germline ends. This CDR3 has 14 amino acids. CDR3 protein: CASSRDGTSYEQYF. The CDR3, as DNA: TGTGCCAGCAGCCGCGATGGGACATCCTACGAGCAGTACTTC.

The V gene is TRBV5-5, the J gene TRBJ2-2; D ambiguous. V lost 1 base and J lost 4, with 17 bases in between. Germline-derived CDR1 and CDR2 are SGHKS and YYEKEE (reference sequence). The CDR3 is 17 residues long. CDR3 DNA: TGTGCCAGCAGCTTGAGGTTTGGGCAGACCGGCACCGGGGAGCTGTTTTTT. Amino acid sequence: CASSLRFGQTGTGELFF. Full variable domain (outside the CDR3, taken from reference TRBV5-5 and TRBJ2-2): DAGVTQSPTHLIKTRGQQVTLRCSPISGHKSVSWYQQVLGQGPQFIFQYYEKEERGRGNFPDRFSARQFPNYSSELNVNALLLGDSALYLCASSLRFGQTGTGELFFGEGSRLTVL.

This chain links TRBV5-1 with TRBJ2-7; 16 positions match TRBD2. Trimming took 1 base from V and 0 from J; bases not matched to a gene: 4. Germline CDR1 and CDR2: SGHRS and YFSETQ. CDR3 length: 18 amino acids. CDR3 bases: TGCGCCAGCAGCTTGACGGGACTAGCGGGAGGGGGCTCCTACGAGCAGTACTTC. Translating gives CASSLTGLAGGGSYEQYF.

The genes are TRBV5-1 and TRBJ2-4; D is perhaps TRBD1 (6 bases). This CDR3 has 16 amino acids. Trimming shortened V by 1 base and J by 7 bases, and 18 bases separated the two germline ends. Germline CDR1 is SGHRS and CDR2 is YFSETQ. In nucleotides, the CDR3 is TGCGCCAGCAGCTTGAGCCTACAGGGTCGACTCAACATTCAGTACTTC. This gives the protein CASSLSLQGRLNIQYF.

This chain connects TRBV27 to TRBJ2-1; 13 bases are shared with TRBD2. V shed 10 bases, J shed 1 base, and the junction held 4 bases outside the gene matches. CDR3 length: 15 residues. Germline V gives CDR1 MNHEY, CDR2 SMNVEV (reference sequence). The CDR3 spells CATRTSGGSYNEQFF. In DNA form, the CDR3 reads TGTGCCACCCGGACTAGCGGGGGTTCCTACAATGAGCAGTTCTTC.

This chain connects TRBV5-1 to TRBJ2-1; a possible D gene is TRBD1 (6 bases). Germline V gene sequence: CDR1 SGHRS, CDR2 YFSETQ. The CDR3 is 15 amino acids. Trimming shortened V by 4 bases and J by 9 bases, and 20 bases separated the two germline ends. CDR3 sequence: CASSKGHRDTPEQFF. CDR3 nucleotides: TGCGCCAGCAGCAAGGGGCACCGGGACACCCCTGAGCAGTTCTTC.

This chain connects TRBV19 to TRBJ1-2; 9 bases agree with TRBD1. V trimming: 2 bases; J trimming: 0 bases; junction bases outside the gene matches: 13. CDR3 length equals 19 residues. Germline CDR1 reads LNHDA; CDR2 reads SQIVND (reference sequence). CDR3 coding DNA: TGTGCCAGTAGTATACTCACCGGGACAGGGCGCACTTCTAACTATGGCTACACCTTC. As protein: CASSILTGTGRTSNYGYTF.

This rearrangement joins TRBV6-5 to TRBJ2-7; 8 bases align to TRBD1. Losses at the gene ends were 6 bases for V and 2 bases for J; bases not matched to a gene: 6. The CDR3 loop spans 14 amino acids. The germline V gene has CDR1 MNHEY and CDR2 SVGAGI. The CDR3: CASRYGTGTYEQYF. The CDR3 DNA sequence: TGTGCCAGCAGGTACGGGACAGGAACCTACGAGCAGTACTTC.